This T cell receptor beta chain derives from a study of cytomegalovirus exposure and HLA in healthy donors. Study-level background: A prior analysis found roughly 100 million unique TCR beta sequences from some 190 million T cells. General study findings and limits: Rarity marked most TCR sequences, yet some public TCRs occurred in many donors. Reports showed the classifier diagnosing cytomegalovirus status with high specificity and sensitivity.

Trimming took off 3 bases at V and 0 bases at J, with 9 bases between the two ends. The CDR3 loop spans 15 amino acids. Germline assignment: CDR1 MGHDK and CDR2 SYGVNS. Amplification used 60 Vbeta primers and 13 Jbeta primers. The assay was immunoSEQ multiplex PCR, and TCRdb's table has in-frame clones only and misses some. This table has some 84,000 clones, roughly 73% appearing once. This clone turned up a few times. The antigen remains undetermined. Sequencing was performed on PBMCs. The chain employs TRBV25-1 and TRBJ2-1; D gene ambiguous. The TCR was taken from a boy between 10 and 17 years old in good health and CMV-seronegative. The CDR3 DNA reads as TGTGCCAGCAGTGAGAGAATAAGCTCCTACAATGAGCAGTTCTTC. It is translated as CASSERISSYNEQFF.